Below are 16 T cell receptor beta chains sequenced from a single sample in a study of T cell changes during pregnancy in multiple sclerosis. Sequenced by immunoSEQ multiplex PCR; TCRdb stores in-frame clones only, minus some. The table includes approximately 71,000 clones, just under 95% detected once. The sequencing here drew on peripheral blood, taken in the second trimester of pregnancy. The receptor source for this set is a female donor with multiple sclerosis, enrolled in a pregnancy study.

This clone showed up just once. The CDR3 DNA reads as TGTGCCAGCAGCTGGGGACTAGCGGGAGATGAGCAGTTCTTC. Amino acid sequence: CASSWGLAGDEQFF. The chain employs TRBV14 and TRBJ2-1; 14 bases map to TRBD2. Germline loops: CDR1 SGHDN, CDR2 FVKESK. CDR3 size: 14 residues. The V gene end was trimmed by 5 bases and the J gene end by 8 bases; junction bases not matched to a gene: 2.

This chain connects TRBV6-6 to TRBJ1-3; 10 bases map to TRBD1. In germline, CDR1 is MNHNY, CDR2 SVGAGI (reference sequence). The CDR3 totals 15 residues. V was pared by 4 bases and J by 4 bases, with 4 bases of the junction left unmatched. The CDR3 DNA reads as TGTGCCAGCAGTTTCGTGGGACAGGGGGGAAACACCATATATTTT. The encoded protein is CASSFVGQGGNTIYF.

The chain is built from TRBV6-5 and TRBJ1-3; D is uncertain. Looked up from germline, CDR1 is MNHEY and CDR2 is SVGAGI. The CDR3 runs to 15 residues. The V gene lost 6 bases and the J gene lost 2 bases, with 14 bases spanning the gap. The CDR3 DNA follows: TGTGCCAGCAGCCCGGGGATGATCCCTGGAAACACCATATATTTT. This gives the protein CASSPGMIPGNTIYF.

The chain uses TRBV7-8 and TRBJ2-5, with 12 bases aligning to TRBD2. V lost 0 bases, J lost 5 bases, and 16 bases stayed unmatched. Germline CDR1 SGHVS, CDR2 FQNEAQ. This CDR3 is 20 amino acids long. CDR3 DNA: TGTGCCAGCAGCTTAGCGGAACAGGGCAGGACTAGCGGGACAAGGGAGACCCAGTACTTC. Its protein product is CASSLAEQGRTSGTRETQYF.

V and J are TRBV6-5 and TRBJ2-3; TRBD1 might be the D (6 bases). The CDR3 spans 15 residues. The ends were cut back, 5 bases at V and 5 bases at J, with 17 bases in the middle. Germline V gene sequence: CDR1 MNHEY, CDR2 SVGAGI. The CDR3 loop is CASSRTVREGDTQYF. The CDR3 nucleotides read TGTGCCAGCAGTCGGACAGTCCGGGAAGGAGATACGCAGTATTTT.

The J gene is TRBJ1-4, the V gene TRBV4-3; D is ambiguous. Germline CDR1 and CDR2: LGHNA and YSLEER. The CDR3 is 14 residues long. Trimming removed 1 base from V and 3 bases from J, with 6 bases in between. CDR3 DNA sequence: TGCGCCAGCAGCCAAGCAATAGCTAATGAAAAACTGTTTTTT. This sequence encodes CASSQAIANEKLFF.

CDR3 residues: CASSVLTGGTEAFF. DNA for the CDR3: TGTGCCAGCAGCGTGCTGACAGGGGGAACTGAAGCTTTCTTT. The gene calls are TRBV9 and TRBJ1-1; 9 nucleotides line up with TRBD1. In germline, CDR1 is SGDLS, CDR2 YYNGEE. V shed 2 bases and J 5 bases; nucleotides not matched to a gene: 4. The CDR3 consists of 14 residues.

The chain couples TRBV27 to TRBJ2-3; weak D call: TRBD2 (6 bases). Germline assignment: CDR1 MNHEY and CDR2 SMNVEV (reference sequence). There are 14 residues in the CDR3. V lost 2 bases to trimming and J lost 8 bases, with 14 bases between them. The CDR3 loop reads CASSLTRDLLTQYF. CDR3 DNA sequence: TGTGCCAGCAGTTTAACCCGGGACTTGCTTACGCAGTATTTT.

Turning to this clone: This sample includes further DNA sequences coding for the same CDR3. The chain combines TRBV4-3 with TRBJ1-4, with D uncertain. Per the germline V gene, CDR1 is LGHNA and CDR2 is YSLEER. Trimming took off 1 base at V and 8 bases at J, with 14 bases between the two ends. The length of the CDR3 is 15 residues. The CDR3 reads CASSQAGEEGEKLFF. The CDR3 bases are TGCGCCAGCAGCCAAGCCGGGGAGGAGGGAGAAAAACTGTTTTTT.

This clone was counted once. The chain links TRBV7-8 to TRBJ1-2, with TRBD1 matching over 11 bases. The CDR3 is made up of 16 amino acids. Per the germline V gene, CDR1 is SGHVS and CDR2 is FQNEAQ. With V trimmed by 1 base and J by 6 bases, 7 bases remained unmatched. Here the CDR3 DNA reads TGTGCCAGCAGCTTAGATATGGGACAGGGGGTTCATGGCTACACCTTC. The encoded protein is CASSLDMGQGVHGYTF.

The genes are TRBV5-1 and TRBJ2-5; 10 nucleotides agree with TRBD2. Germline CDR1 is SGHRS and CDR2 is YFSETQ. After removal of 2 bases from V and 4 bases from J, the junction contained 8 bases not matched to a gene. The CDR3 runs to 16 residues. DNA for the CDR3: TGCGCCAGCAGCTTACAAAGCGGGGGGGCAAGAGAGACCCAGTACTTC. Translating it yields CASSLQSGGARETQYF.

CDR3 loop: CASSQTGRDTQSHSNQPQHF. CDR3 bases: TGCGCCAGCAGTCAAACCGGCCGGGACACTCAATCGCATAGCAATCAGCCCCAGCATTTT. The chain employs TRBV23-1 and TRBJ1-5; D possibly corresponds to TRBD1 (6 bases). TRBV23-1 is labeled an ORF, and its function is uncertain. CDR3 size: 20 residues. The germline V and J ends were trimmed by 2 bases and 0 bases, with 23 bases remaining between them.

J is TRBJ1-1 and V is TRBV6-5; D may be TRBD1 (6 bases). Germline V gene lookup returns CDR1 MNHEY and CDR2 SVGAGI. The CDR3 spans 15 residues. Trimming pared 6 bases from V and 5 bases from J, leaving 19 bases between. The CDR3 region is CASRYSRGAETEAFF. The CDR3, as DNA: TGTGCCAGCAGATATTCCAGGGGCGCGGAGACTGAAGCTTTCTTT.

This sequence joins TRBV6-5 and TRBJ1-5, with 7 positions matching TRBD1. The CDR3 is 15 amino acids. V lost 6 bases and J lost 4; bases outside the gene matches: 9. Germline V gives CDR1 MNHEY, CDR2 SVGAGI. The CDR3 loop reads CASRETRGQNQPQHF. As DNA, the CDR3 is TGTGCCAGCAGAGAGACGAGGGGGCAGAATCAGCCCCAGCATTTT.

The chain couples TRBV30 to TRBJ1-1; D is possibly TRBD1 (5 bases). The CDR3 length is 15 residues. Trimming removed 4 bases at V and 0 bases at J, with 15 bases between. Per germline, CDR1 GTSNPN and CDR2 SVGIG (reference sequence). The CDR3 DNA is TGTGCCTGGAACCGGGGGGTCCCATTGAACACTGAAGCTTTCTTT. It yields the protein CAWNRGVPLNTEAFF. The variable domain in full, completed from reference TRBV30 and TRBJ1-1, reads SQTIHQWPATLVQPVGSPLSLECTVEGTSNPNLYWYRQAAGRGLQLLFYSVGIGQISSEVPQNLSASRPQDRQFILSSKKLLLSDSGFYLCAWNRGVPLNTEAFFGQGTRLTVV.

In nucleotides, the CDR3 is TGTGCCTGGAGTGGCGCGGGAGGGCTTTCCGGGGAGCTGTTTTTT. The encoded protein is CAWSGAGGLSGELFF. The V gene is TRBV30, the J gene TRBJ2-2, with TRBD2 matching over 9 bases. Unmatched junction bases numbered 6, after V lost 1 base and J lost 6 bases. Germline V gene sequence: CDR1 GTSNPN, CDR2 SVGIG (reference sequence). CDR3 length: 15 residues.